The sample holds a few counts of the clone carrying this T cell receptor beta chain. The data derive from a study of blood T cell repertoires in COVID-19. Original analysis: Reference gene primer amplification gave nucleated cell count estimates. TCRdb keeps only in-frame clones here, not all; method: immunoSEQ multiplex PCR. V and J calls and clone size are those listed in that table; D and trimming were worked out from the DNA. The data hold roughly 250,000 clones, with roughly 87% observed a single time. The sequencing sample was made of peripheral blood. The TCR sequence derives from a man aged 60-69 years who had recovered from COVID-19.

The CDR3 here is CASSPWTGGEIGTIYF. CDR3 nucleotides: TGTGCCAGCAGCCCCTGGACAGGGGGCGAGATTGGCACCATATATTTT. The chain is built from TRBV3-1 (or the pseudogene TRBV3-2) and TRBJ1-3; the match to TRBD1 covers 11 bases. Trimming cost V 4 bases and J 9 bases; bases outside gene matches: 11. CDR3 size: 16 residues. CDR1 and CDR2 from the germline V gene are LGHDT and YNNKEL (reference sequence).